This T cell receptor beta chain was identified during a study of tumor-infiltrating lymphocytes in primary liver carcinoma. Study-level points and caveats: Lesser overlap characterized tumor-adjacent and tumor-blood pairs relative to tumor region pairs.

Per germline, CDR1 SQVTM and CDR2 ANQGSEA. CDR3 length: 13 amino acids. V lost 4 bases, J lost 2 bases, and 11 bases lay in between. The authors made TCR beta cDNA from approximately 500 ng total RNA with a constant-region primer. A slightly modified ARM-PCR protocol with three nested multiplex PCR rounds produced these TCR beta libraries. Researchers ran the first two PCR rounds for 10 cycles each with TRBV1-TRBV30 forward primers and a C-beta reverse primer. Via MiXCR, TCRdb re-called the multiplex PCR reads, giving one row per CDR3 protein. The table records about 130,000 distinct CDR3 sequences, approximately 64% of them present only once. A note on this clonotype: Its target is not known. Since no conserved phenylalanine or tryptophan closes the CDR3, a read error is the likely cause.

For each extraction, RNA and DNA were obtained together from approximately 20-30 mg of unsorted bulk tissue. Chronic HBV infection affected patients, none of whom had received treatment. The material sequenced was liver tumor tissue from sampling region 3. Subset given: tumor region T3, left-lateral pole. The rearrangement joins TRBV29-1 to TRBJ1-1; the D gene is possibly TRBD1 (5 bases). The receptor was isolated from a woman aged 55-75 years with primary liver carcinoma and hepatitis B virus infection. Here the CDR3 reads CSVGSTANTEAFL. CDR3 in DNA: TGCAGCGTTGGATCGACAGCTAACACTGAAGCTTTCCTT.